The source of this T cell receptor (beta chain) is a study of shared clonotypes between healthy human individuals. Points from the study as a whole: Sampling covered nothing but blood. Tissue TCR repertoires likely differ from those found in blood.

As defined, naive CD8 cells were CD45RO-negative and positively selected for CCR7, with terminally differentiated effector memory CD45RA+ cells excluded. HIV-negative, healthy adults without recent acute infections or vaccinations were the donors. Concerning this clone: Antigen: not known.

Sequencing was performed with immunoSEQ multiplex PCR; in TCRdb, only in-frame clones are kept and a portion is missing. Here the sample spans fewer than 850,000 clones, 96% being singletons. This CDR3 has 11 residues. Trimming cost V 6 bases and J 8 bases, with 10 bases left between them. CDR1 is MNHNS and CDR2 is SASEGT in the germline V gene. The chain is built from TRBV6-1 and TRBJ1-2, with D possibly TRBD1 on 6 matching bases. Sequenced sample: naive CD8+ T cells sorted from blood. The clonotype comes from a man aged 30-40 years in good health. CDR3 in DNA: TGTGCCAGCAGCCCGGGGGCGGGCTACACCTTC. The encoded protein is CASSPGAGYTF.